This entry describes one T cell receptor beta chain. CDR3 size: 11 residues. With 3 bases removed from V and 6 bases from J, the gap between germline ends came to 6 bases. In germline, CDR1 is DFQATT, CDR2 SNEGSKA (reference sequence). Under the authors' procedure: The assay estimated nucleated cells by amplifying reference gene primers. Sequenced by immunoSEQ multiplex PCR; TCRdb stores in-frame clones only, minus some. That table supplies the V and J calls and clone size; D and trimming were determined from the DNA. The table lists more than 250,000 clones, around 88% of them singletons. This sample is part of a study of blood T cell repertoires in COVID-19. Study details: Specimens from acute and convalescent COVID-19 originated in the United States, Italy and Spain.

The sequence derives from a woman aged 45-60 years with acute or convalescent COVID-19. The source material was peripheral blood. The V gene is TRBV20-1, the J gene TRBJ1-5; no clear D. CDR3 DNA sequence: TGCAGTGCTAGTCGGTTTCAGCCCCAGCATTTT. Translated: CSASRFQPQHF.